One and the same sample provided the 8 T cell receptor beta chains below, sequenced in a study of molecular identifiers for immune sequencing clone quantification. TCRdb re-derived calls from the PCR reads in MiXCR, one entry per CDR3 protein. The table includes 7,500 to 10,000 distinct CDR3 sequences, over 13% detected once. Input material: naive CD8+ T cells from blood, with Jurkat cell RNA spiked in. The subset was: FACS-sorted CD8+CD4-CCR7+CD45RA+ naive T cells. All receptors derive from a human donor in good health. Some libraries in this study had Jurkat cell RNA spiked in.

This clonotype was counted ten times or more. The chain couples TRBV5-6 to TRBJ2-2, with TRBD1 matching over 8 bases. Trimming took 2 bases from V and 4 from J; bases not matched to a gene: 4. This CDR3 has 15 residues. Germline lookup yields CDR1 SGHDT and CDR2 YYEEEE. This CDR3 is CASSFQGASTGELFF. DNA of the CDR3: TGTGCCAGCAGCTTCCAGGGGGCGAGCACCGGGGAGCTGTTTTTT.

The table lists this clonotype with many counts. CDR3 DNA sequence: TGTGCCAGCAGCATCGGGACTCCGCTGGGCACAGATACGCAGTATTTT. It codes for CASSIGTPLGTDTQYF. The chain employs TRBV27 and TRBJ2-3; D possibly corresponds to TRBD2 (6 bases). CDR3 length: 16 residues. CDR1 and CDR2 from the germline V gene are MNHEY and SMNVEV (reference sequence). The ends were cut back, 6 bases at V and 1 base at J, with 17 bases in the middle.

The chain recombines TRBV5-6 with TRBJ1-1; unclear D gene. V gave up 0 bases and J gave up 0 bases, with 6 bases separating them. The CDR3 covers 14 residues. The germline gives CDR1 SGHDT, CDR2 YYEEEE. As DNA, the CDR3 is TGTGCCAGCAGCTTGGGACGGTTGAACACTGAAGCTTTCTTT. Protein product: CASSLGRLNTEAFF.

This clonotype was seen at least ten times. J is TRBJ2-7 and V is TRBV6-2 or TRBV6-3, with D possibly matching TRBD1 (6 bases). V dropped 6 bases and J dropped 2 bases, with 20 bases sitting between them. CDR3 size: 16 residues. Germline V CDR1 and CDR2: MNHEY, SVGEGT. The CDR3 spells CASRAITGTPTYEQYF. CDR3 DNA: TGTGCCAGCAGAGCCATAACCGGGACACCTACCTACGAGCAGTACTTC.

There are many counts of this clonotype. The genes are TRBV28 and TRBJ2-7; weak D call: TRBD1 (5 bases). CDR3 length: 12 residues. Per the germline V gene, CDR1 is MDHEN and CDR2 is SYDVKM. Trimming left V 4 bases short and J 4 bases short, with 8 bases between. The CDR3 region has the DNA TGTGCCAGCAGTTCGTACAGGTACGAGCAGTACTTC. Protein product: CASSSYRYEQYF.

This clonotype came up many times. The CDR3 DNA follows: TGTGCAAGTCGCTTAACTCGGGACAGATTTGATCAGCCCCAGCATTTT. It specifies CASRLTRDRFDQPQHF. The chain couples TRBV12-2 to TRBJ1-5; TRBD1, the D gene given by the table, was not confirmed from the DNA. TRBV12-2 is annotated as a pseudogene. The CDR3 has 16 residues.

Of note for this clonotype: An end of the junction differs from the germline gene, which may be a read error. The chain employs TRBV4-2 and TRBJ2-5; the match to TRBD2 covers 9 bases. Germline CDR1 is LGHNA and CDR2 is YNFKEQ. CDR3 length: 17 amino acids. CDR3 sequence reads: CASSQDGAGGPVEPQYF. The CDR3 DNA follows: TGTGCCAGCAGCCAAGATGGGGCGGGGGGGCCCGTAGAGCCCCAGTACTTC.

About this clonotype itself: A much larger clone differs by one base, so this may be a read error. The rearrangement uses TRBV5-1 and TRBJ2-1; unclear D gene. Germline-derived CDR1 and CDR2 are SGHRS and YFSETQ. Trimming took off 4 bases at V and 5 bases at J, with 7 bases between the two ends. The CDR3 loop spans 12 amino acids. The CDR3 DNA reads TGCGCCAGCAGCATAGTAAACAATGAGCAGTTCTTC. It is translated as CASSIVNNEQFF.